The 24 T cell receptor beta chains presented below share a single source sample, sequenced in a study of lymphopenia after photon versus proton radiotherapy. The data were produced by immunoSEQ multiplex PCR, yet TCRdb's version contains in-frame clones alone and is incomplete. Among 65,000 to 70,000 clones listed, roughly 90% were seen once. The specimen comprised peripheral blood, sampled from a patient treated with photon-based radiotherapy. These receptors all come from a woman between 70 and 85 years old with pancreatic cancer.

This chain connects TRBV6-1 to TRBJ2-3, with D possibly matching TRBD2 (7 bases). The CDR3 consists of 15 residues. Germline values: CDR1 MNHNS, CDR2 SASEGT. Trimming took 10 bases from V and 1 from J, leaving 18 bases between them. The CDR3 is CATTGGGAGTDTQYF. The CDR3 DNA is TGTGCCACCACGGGGGGCGGGGCTGGCACAGATACGCAGTATTTT.

CDR3 loop: CATKPPGVGETQYF. The CDR3 coding sequence is TGTGCCACTAAGCCTCCGGGGGTAGGAGAGACCCAGTACTTC. The V call is TRBV15, the J call TRBJ2-5; possible D gene TRBD2, 6 bases. From germline, CDR1 is LNHNV and CDR2 YYDKDF (reference sequence). Trimming took off 9 bases at V and 4 bases at J, with 18 bases between the two ends. The CDR3 extends over 14 amino acids.

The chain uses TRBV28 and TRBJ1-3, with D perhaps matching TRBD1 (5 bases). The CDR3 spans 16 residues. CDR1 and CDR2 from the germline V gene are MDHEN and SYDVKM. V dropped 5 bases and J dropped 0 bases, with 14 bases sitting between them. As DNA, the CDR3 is TGTGCCAGCAGTCCCCCAGGGAGAGGCTCTGGAAACACCATATATTTT. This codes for CASSPPGRGSGNTIYF.

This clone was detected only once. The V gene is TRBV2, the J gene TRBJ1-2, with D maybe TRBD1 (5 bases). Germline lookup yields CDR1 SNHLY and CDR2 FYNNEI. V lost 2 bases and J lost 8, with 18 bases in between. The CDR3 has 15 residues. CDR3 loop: CASSEKGRDFRGYTF. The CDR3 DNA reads TGTGCCAGCAGTGAAAAGGGCAGGGACTTTAGGGGCTACACCTTC.

CDR3 loop: CASSPPDRGLGANVLTF. The CDR3 DNA reads TGTGCCAGTAGTCCACCGGACAGGGGGCTTGGGGCCAACGTCCTGACTTTC. The chain is built from TRBV19 and TRBJ2-6; the match to TRBD1 covers 11 bases. The junction had 6 bases not matched to a gene; V was cut back by 5 bases and J by 3 bases. The CDR3 runs 17 residues. The V gene's germline CDR1 is LNHDA and CDR2 SQIVND (reference sequence). Drawing the rest from reference TRBV19 and TRBJ2-6, the complete variable domain is DGGITQSPKYLFRKEGQNVTLSCEQNLNHDAMYWYRQDPGQGLRLIYYSQIVNDFQKGDIAEGYSVSREKKESFPLTVTSAQKNPTAFYLCASSPPDRGLGANVLTFGAGSRLTVL.

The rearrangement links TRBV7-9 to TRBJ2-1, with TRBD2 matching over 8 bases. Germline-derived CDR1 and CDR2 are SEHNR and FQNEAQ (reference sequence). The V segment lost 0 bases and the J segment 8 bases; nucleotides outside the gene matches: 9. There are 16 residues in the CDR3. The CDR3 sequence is CASSLAVLAVRDEQFF. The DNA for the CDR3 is TGTGCCAGCAGCTTAGCGGTACTAGCGGTTAGGGATGAGCAGTTCTTC.

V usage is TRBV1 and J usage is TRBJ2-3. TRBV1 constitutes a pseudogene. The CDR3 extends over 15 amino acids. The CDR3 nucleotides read TGCACCAGCAGCCAGCTCCGTGATTATGGTGGGTCGCAGTATTTT. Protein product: CTSSQLRDYGGSQYF.

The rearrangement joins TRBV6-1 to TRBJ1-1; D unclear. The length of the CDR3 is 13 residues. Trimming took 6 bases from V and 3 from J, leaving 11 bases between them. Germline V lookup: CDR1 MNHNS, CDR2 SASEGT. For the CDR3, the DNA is TGTGCCAGCAGCGAGTGGTGGGACACTGAAGCTTTCTTT. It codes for CASSEWWDTEAFF.

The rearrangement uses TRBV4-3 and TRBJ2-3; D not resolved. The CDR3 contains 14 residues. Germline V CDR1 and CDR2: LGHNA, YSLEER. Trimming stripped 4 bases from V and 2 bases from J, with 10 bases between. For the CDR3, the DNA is TGCGCCAGCAGCCTGGGTGGGCCCACAGATACGCAGTATTTT. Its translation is CASSLGGPTDTQYF.

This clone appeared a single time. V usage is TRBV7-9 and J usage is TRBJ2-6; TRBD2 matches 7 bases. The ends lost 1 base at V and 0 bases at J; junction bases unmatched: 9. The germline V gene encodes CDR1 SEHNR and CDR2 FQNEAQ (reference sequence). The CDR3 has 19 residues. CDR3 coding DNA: TGTGCCAGCAGCTTAGGGTTTGGGGGAGGGGACTCTGGGGCCAACGTCCTGACTTTC. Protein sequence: CASSLGFGGGDSGANVLTF. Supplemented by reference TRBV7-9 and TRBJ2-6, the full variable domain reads DTGVSQNPRHKITKRGQNVTFRCDPISEHNRLYWYRQTLGQGPEFLTYFQNEAQLEKSRLLSDRFSAERPKGSFSTLEIQRTEQGDSAMYLCASSLGFGGGDSGANVLTFGAGSRLTVL.

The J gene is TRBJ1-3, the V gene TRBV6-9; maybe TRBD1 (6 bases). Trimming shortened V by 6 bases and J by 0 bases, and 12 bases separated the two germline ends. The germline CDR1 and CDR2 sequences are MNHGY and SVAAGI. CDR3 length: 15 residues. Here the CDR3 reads CASRSQGFSGNTIYF. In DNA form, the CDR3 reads TGTGCCAGCAGGTCACAGGGATTCTCTGGAAACACCATATATTTT.

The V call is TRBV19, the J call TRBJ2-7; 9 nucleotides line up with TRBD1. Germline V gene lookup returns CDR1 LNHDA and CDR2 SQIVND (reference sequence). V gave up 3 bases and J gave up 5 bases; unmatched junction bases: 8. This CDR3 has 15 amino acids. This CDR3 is CASSMNRGQVDEQYF. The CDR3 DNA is TGTGCCAGTAGTATGAACAGGGGGCAAGTCGACGAGCAGTACTTC.

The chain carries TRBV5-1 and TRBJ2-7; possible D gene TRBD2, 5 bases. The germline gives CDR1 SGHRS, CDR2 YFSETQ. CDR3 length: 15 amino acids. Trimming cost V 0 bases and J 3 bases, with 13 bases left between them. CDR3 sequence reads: CASSLAAGSNYEQYF. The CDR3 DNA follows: TGCGCCAGCAGCTTGGCCGCGGGCAGCAACTACGAGCAGTACTTC.

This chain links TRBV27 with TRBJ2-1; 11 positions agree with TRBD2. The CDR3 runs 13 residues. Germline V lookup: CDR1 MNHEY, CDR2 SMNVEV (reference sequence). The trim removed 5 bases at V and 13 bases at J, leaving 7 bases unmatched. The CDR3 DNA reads TGTGCCAGCAGTCGGGAGGGACTAGCGGCACAGTTCTTC. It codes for CASSREGLAAQFF.

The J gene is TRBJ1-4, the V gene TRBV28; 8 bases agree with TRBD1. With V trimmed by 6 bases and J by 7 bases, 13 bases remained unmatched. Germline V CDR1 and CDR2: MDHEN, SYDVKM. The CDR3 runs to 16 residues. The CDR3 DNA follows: TGTGCCAGCAGACCGCCCCATACAGGGGGAGGTGAAAAACTGTTTTTT. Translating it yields CASRPPHTGGGEKLFF.

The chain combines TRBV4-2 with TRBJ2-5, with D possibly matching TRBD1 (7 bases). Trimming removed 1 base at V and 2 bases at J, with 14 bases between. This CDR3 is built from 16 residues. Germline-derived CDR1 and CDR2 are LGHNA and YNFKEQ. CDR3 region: CASSQGGQGGQETQYF. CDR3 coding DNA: TGTGCCAGCAGCCAAGGCGGGCAGGGGGGTCAAGAGACCCAGTACTTC.

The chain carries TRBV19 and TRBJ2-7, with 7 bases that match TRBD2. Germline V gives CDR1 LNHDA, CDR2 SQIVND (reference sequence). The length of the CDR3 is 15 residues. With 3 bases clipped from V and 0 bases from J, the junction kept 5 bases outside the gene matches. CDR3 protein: CASSMGTKGSYEQYF. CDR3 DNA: TGTGCCAGTAGTATGGGGACTAAGGGCTCCTACGAGCAGTACTTC.

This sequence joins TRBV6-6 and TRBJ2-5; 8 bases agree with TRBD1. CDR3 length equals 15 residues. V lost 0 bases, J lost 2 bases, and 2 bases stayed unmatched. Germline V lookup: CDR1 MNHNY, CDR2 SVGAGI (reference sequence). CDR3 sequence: CASSYSNRGQETQYF. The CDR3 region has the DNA TGTGCCAGCAGTTACTCGAACAGGGGGCAAGAGACCCAGTACTTC.

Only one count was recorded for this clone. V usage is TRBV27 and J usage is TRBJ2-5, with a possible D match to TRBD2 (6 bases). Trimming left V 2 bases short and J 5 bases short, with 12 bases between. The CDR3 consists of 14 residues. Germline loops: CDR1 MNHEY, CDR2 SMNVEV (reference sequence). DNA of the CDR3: TGTGCCAGCAGTTTACGGCGGGACGGGGAGACCCAGTACTTC. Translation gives CASSLRRDGETQYF.

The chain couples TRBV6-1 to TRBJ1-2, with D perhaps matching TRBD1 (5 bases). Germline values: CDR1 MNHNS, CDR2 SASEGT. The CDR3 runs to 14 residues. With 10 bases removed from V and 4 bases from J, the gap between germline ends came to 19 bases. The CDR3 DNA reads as TGTGCCATCAATCCAGGGACCCAACGCTATGGCTACACCTTC. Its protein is CAINPGTQRYGYTF.

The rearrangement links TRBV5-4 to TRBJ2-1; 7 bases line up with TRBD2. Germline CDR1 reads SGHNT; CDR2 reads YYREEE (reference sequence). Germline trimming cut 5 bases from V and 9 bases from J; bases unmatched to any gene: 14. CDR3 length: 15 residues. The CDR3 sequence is CASRWDYPVEGEQFF. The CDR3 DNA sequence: TGTGCCAGCAGGTGGGACTACCCGGTGGAGGGTGAGCAGTTCTTC.

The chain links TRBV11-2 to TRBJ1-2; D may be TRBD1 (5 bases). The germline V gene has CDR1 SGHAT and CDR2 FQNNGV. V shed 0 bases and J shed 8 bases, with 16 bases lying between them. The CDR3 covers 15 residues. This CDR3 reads CASSLDSGFGGGYTF. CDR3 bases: TGTGCCAGCAGCTTAGATTCAGGGTTCGGGGGAGGCTACACCTTC.

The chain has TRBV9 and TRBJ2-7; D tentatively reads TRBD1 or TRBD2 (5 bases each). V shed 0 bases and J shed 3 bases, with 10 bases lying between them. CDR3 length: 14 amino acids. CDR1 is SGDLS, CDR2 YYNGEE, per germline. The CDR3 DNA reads TGTGCCAGCAGCGTAGGGGACGGATACTACGAGCAGTACTTC. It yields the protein CASSVGDGYYEQYF.

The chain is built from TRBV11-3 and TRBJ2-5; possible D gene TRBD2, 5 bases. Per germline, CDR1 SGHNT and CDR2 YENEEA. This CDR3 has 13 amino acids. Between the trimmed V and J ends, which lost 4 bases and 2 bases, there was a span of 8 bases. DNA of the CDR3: TGTGCCAGCAGCTATAGCGTTCAAGAGACCCAGTACTTC. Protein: CASSYSVQETQYF.